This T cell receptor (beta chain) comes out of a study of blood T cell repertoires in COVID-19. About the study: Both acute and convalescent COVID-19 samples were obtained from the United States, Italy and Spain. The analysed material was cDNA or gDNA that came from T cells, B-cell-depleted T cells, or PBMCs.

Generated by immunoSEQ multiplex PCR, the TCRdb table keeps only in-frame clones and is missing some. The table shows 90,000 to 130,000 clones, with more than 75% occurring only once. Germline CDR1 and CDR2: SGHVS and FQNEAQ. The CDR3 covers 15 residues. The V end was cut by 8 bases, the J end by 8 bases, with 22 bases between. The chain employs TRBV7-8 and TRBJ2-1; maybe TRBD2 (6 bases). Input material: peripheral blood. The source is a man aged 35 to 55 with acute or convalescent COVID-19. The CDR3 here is CASAPAPAGRHEQFF. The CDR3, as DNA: TGTGCCAGCGCCCCCGCCCCGGCAGGGAGGCATGAGCAGTTCTTC. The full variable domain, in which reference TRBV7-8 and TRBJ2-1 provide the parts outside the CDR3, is GAGVSQSPRYKVAKRGQDVALRCDPISGHVSLFWYQQALGQGPEFLTYFQNEAQLDKSGLPSDRFFAERPEGSVSTLKIQRTQQEDSAVYLCASAPAPAGRHEQFFGPGTRLTVL.